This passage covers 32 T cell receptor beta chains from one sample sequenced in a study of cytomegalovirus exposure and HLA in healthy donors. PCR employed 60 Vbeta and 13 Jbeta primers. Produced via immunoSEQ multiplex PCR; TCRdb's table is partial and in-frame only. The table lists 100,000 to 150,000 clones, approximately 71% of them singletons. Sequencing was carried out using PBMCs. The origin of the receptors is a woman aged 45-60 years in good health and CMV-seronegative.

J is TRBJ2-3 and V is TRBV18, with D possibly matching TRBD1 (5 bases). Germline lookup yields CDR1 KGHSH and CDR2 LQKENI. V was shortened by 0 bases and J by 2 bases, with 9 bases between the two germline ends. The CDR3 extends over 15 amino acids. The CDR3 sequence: CASSPPDSSTDTQYF. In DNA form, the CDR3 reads TGTGCCAGCTCACCACCTGACAGTTCCACAGATACGCAGTATTTT.

The CDR3 region has the DNA TGTGCCACCAGCAGAACCACCTATAGCGGGGGGGCCTACGAGCAGTACTTC. Translated, it gives CATSRTTYSGGAYEQYF. The chain joins TRBV15 to TRBJ2-7; 11 bases map to TRBD2. The ends lost 2 bases at V and 2 bases at J; junction bases unmatched: 8. The CDR3 totals 17 residues. Per germline, CDR1 LNHNV and CDR2 YYDKDF (reference sequence).

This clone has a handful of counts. CDR3 sequence: CASSVTGLTQETQYF. CDR3 coding DNA: TGTGCCAGCAGTGTAACAGGGCTTACTCAAGAGACCCAGTACTTC. The chain is built from TRBV28 and TRBJ2-5, with a weak D call TRBD1 (6 bases). The germline V gene encodes CDR1 MDHEN and CDR2 SYDVKM. V was clipped by 5 bases and J by 2 bases, with 15 bases between them. This CDR3 is 15 amino acids long.

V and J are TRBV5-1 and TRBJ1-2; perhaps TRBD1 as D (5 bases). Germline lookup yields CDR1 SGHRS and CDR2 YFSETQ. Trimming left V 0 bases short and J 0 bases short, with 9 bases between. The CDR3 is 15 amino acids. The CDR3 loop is CASSLEGPANYGYTF. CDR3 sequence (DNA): TGCGCCAGCAGCTTGGAGGGGCCGGCTAACTATGGCTACACCTTC.

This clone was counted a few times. The CDR3 nucleotides are TGCGCCAGCAGCGCGGGACAGGGGGCGTTGGGAAACACCATATATTTT. It encodes CASSAGQGALGNTIYF. This rearrangement joins TRBV5-1 to TRBJ1-3; TRBD1 agrees at 12 bases. The CDR3 spans 16 residues. CDR1 SGHRS and CDR2 YFSETQ come from the germline V gene. Trimming removed 4 bases from V and 4 bases from J; junction bases left unmatched: 6.

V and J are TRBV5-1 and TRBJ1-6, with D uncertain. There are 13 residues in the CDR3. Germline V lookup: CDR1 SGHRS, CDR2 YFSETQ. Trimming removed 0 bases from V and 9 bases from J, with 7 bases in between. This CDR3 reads CASSLGEGSPLHF. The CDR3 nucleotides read TGCGCCAGCAGCTTGGGTGAGGGTTCACCCCTCCACTTT.

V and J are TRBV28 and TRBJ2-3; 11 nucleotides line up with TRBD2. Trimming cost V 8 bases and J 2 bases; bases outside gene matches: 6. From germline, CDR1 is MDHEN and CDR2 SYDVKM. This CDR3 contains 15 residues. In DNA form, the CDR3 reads TGTGCCAGCCAGGGACTAGCGGCACCCACAGATACGCAGTATTTT. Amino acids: CASQGLAAPTDTQYF.

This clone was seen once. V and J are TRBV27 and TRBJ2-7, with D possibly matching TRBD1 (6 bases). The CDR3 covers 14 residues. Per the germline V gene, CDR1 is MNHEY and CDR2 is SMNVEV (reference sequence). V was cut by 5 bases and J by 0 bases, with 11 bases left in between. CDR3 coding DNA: TGTGCCAGCAGTCCTACAGGGAGCTCCTACGAGCAGTACTTC. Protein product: CASSPTGSSYEQYF.

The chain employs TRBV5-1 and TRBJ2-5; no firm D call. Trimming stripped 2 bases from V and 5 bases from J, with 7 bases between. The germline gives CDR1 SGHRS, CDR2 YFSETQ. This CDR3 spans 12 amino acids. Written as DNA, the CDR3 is TGCGCCAGCAGCTTACCCGGGGAGACCCAGTACTTC. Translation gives CASSLPGETQYF.

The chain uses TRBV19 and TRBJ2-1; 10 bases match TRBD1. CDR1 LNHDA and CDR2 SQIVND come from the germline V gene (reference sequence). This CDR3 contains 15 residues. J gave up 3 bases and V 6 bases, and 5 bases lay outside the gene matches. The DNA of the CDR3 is TGTGCCAGTAGCTCCGGGACAGGGGACTACAATGAGCAGTTCTTC. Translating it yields CASSSGTGDYNEQFF.

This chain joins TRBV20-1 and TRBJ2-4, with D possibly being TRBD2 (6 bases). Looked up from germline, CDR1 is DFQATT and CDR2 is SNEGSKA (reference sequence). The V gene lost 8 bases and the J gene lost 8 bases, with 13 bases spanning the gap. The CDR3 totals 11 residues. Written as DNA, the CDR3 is TGCAGTTGGACGGGAGAAGACATTCAGTACTTC. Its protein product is CSWTGEDIQYF.

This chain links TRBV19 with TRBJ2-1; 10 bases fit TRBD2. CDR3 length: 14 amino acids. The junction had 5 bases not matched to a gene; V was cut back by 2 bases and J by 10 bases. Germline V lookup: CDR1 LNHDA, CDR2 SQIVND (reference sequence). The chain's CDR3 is CASSIRTSGREQFF. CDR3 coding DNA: TGTGCCAGTAGTATAAGGACTAGCGGTAGGGAGCAGTTCTTC.

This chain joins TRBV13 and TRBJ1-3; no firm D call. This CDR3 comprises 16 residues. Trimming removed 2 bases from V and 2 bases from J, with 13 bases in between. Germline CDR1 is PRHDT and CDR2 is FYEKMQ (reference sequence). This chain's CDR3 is CASSLPMGRAGNTIYF. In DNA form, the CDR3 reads TGTGCCAGCAGCTTACCCATGGGTCGGGCTGGAAACACCATATATTTT.

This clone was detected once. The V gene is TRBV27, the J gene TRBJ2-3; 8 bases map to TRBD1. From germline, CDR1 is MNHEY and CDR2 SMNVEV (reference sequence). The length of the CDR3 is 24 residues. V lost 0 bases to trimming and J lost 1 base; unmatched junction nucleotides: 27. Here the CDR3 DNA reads TGTGCCAGCAGTTTATCGATCCCCCAAGGACAGGGTCTTCCCAAAATGACTTGCACAGATACGCAGTATTTT. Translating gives CASSLSIPQGQGLPKMTCTDTQYF.

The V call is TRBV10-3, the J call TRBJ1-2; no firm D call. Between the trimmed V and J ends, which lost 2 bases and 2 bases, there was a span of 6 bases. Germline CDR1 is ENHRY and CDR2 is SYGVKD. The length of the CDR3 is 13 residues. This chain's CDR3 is CAISEAGNYGYTF. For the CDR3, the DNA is TGTGCCATCAGTGAGGCGGGGAACTATGGCTACACCTTC.

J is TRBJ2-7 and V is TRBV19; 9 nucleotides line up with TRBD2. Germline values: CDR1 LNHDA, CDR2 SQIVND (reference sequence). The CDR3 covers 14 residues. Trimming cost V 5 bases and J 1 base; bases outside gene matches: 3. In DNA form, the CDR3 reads TGTGCCAGTAGTTGGACTAGCGATTCCTACGAGCAGTACTTC. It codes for CASSWTSDSYEQYF.

The CDR3 DNA follows: TGTGCCAGCAGTTCTTCTGAGGGAGCCACAGATACGCAGTATTTT. As protein: CASSSSEGATDTQYF. The chain recombines TRBV28 with TRBJ2-3, with D possibly TRBD2 on 5 matching bases. From germline, CDR1 is MDHEN and CDR2 SYDVKM. V was cut by 4 bases and J by 2 bases, with 13 bases left in between. The CDR3 extends over 15 amino acids.

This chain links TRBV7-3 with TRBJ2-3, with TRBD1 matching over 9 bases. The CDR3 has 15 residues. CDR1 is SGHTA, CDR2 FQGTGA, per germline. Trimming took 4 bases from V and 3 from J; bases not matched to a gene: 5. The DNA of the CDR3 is TGTGCCAGCAGCTCGTGGGACAGGGTAACAGATACGCAGTATTTT. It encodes CASSSWDRVTDTQYF. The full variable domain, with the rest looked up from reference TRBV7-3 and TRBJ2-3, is GAGVSQTPSNKVTEKGKYVELRCDPISGHTALYWYRQSLGQGPEFLIYFQGTGAADDSGLPNDRFFAVRPEGSVSTLKIQRTERGDSAVYLCASSSWDRVTDTQYFGPGTRLTVL.

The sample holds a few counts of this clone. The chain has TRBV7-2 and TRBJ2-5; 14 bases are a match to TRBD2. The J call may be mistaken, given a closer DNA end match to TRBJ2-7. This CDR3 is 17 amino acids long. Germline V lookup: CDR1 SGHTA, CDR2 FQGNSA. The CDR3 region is CASSSGTSGSTSYEQYF. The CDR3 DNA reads TGTGCCAGCAGCTCCGGGACTAGCGGGAGCACCTCCTACGAGCAGTACTTC.

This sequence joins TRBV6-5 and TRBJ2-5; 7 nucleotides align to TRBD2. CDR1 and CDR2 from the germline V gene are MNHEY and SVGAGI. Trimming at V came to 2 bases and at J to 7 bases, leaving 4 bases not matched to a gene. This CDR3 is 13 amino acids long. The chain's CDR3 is CASSYAREGTQYF. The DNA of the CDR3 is TGTGCCAGCAGTTACGCCAGGGAGGGGACCCAGTACTTC.

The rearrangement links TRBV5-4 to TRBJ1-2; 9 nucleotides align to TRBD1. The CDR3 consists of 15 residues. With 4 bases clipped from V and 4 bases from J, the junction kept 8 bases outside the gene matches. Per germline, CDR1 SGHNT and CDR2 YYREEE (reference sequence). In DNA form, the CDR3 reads TGTGCCAGCAGCGAAGGACAGGGGAGGAGCTATGGCTACACCTTC. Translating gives CASSEGQGRSYGYTF.

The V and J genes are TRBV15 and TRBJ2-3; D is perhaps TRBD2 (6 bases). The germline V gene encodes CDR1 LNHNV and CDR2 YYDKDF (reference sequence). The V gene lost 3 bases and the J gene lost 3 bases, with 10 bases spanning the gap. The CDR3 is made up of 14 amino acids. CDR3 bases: TGTGCCACCAGCAGGGGACTCCAAACAGATACGCAGTATTTT. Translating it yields CATSRGLQTDTQYF.

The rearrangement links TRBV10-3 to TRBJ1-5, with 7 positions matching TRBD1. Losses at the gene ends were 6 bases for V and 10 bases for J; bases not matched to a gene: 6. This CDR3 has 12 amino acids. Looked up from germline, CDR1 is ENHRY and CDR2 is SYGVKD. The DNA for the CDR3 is TGTGCCATCAGCGCTGACAGGGCCCCCCAGCATTTT. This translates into CAISADRAPQHF.

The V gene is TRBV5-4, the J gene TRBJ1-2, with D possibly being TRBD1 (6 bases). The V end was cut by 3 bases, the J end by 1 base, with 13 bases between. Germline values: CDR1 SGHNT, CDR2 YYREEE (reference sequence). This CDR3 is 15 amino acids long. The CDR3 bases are TGTGCCAGCAGCTACCCGGGACACATTAACTATGGCTACACCTTC. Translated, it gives CASSYPGHINYGYTF.

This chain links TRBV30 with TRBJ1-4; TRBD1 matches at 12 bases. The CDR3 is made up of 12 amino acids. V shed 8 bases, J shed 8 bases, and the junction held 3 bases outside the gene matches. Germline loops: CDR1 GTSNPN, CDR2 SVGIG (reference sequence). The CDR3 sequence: CARGTGGEKLFF. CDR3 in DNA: TGTGCCCGGGGGACAGGGGGCGAAAAACTGTTTTTT.

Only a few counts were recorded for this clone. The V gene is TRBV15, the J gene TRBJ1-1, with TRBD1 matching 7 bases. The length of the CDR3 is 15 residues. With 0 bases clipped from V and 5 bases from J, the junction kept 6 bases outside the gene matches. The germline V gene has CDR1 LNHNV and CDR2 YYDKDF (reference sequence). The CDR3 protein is CATSRDLQGLTEAFF. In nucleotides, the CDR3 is TGTGCCACCAGCAGAGACCTACAGGGGCTTACTGAAGCTTTCTTT. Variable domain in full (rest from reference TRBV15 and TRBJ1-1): DAMVIQNPRYQVTQFGKPVTLSCSQTLNHNVMYWYQQKSSQAPKLLFHYYDKDFNNEADTPDNFQSRRPNTSFCFLDIRSPGLGDTAMYLCATSRDLQGLTEAFFGQGTRLTVV.

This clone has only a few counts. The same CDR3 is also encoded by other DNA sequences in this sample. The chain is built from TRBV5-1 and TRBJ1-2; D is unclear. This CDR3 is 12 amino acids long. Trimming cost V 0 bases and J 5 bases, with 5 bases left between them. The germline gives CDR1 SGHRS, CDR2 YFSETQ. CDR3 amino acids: CASSLDSYGYTF. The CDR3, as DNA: TGCGCCAGCAGCTTGGACAGTTATGGCTACACCTTC. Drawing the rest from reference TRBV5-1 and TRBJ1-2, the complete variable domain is KAGVTQTPRYLIKTRGQQVTLSCSPISGHRSVSWYQQTPGQGLQFLFEYFSETQRNKGNFPGRFSGRQFSNSRSEMNVSTLELGDSALYLCASSLDSYGYTFGSGTRLTVV.

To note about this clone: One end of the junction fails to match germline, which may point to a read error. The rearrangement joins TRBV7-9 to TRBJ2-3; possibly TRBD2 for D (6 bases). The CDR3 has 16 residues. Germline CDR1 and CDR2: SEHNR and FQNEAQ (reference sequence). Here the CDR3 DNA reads TGTTCCAGCAGCTCGGTAGCGGAAACCCGGTTAGGTACGCAGTATTTT. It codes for CSSSSVAETRLGTQYF.

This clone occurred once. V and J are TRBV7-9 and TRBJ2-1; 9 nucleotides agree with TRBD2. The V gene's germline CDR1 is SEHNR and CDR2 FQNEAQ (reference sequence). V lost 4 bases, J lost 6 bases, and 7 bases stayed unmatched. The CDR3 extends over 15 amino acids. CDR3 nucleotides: TGTGCCAGCAGCTCCTGGACTAGCGCAAGCAATGAGCAGTTCTTC. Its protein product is CASSSWTSASNEQFF.

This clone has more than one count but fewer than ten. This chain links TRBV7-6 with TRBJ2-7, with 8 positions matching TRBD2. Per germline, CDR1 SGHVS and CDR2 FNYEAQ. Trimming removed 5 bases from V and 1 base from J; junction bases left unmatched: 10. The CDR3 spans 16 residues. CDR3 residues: CASSAGGGGLSYEQYF. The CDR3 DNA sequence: TGTGCCAGCAGCGCCGGTGGCGGGGGGCTATCCTACGAGCAGTACTTC.

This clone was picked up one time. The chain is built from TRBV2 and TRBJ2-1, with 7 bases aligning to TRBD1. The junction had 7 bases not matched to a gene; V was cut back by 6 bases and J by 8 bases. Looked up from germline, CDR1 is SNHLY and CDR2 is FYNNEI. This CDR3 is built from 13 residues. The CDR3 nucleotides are TGTGCCAGCAGGGTACAGGGGATTGATGAGCAGTTCTTC. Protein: CASRVQGIDEQFF.

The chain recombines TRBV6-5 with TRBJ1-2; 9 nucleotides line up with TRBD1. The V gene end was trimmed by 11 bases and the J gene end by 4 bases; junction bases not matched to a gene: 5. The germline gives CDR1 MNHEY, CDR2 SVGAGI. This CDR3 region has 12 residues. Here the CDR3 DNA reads TGTGCCCCGGACAGGGGAAGCTATGGCTACACCTTC. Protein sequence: CAPDRGSYGYTF.